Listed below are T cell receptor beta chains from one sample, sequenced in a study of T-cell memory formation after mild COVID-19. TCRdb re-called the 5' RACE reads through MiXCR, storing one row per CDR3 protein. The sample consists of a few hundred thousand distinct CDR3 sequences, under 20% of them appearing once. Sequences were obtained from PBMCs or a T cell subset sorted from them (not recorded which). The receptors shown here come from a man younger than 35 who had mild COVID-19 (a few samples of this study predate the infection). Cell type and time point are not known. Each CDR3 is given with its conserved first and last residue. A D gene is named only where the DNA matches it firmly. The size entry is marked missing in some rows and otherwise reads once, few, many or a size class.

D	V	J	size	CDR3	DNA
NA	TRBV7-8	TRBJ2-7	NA	CASSLGTYYEQYF	TGTGCCAGCAGCTTAGGCACATACTACGAGCAGTACTTC
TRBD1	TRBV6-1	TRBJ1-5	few	CASTGTGSQPQHF	TGTGCCAGTACCGGGACAGGGAGTCAGCCCCAGCATTTT
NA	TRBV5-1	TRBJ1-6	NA	CASSVRDGPDTLHF	TGCGCCAGCAGCGTACGGGACGGTCCTGACACCCTCCACTTT
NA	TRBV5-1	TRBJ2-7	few	CASKISGREQYF	TGCGCCAGCAAGATTTCCGGCCGCGAGCAGTACTTC
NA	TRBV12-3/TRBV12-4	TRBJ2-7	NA	CASSSDNYEQYF	TGTGCCAGCAGTTCCGACAACTACGAGCAGTACTTC
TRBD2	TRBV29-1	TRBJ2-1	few	CSVNRRGGVKGNEQFF	TGCAGCGTTAACCGGCGGGGGGGCGTAAAGGGCAATGAGCAGTTCTTC
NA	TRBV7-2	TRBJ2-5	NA	CASSWGSEETQYF	TGTGCCAGCAGCTGGGGATCAGAAGAGACCCAGTACTTC
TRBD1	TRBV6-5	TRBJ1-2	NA	CASTEVRTGLHGYTF	TGTGCCAGCACCGAAGTCCGGACAGGGCTCCATGGCTACACCTTC
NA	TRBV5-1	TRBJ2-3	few	CASREATSTDTQYF	TGCGCCAGCAGGGAAGCGACTAGCACAGATACGCAGTATTTT
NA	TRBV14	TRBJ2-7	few	CASSQGTVYEQYF	TGTGCCAGCAGCCAAGGGACCGTCTACGAGCAGTACTTC